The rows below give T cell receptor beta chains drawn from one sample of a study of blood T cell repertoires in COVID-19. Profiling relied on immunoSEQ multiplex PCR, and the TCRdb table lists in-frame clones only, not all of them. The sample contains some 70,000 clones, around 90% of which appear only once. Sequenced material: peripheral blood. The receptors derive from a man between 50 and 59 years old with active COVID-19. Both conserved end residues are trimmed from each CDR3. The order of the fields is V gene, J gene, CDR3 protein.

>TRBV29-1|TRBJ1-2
SVEEASHYGYT
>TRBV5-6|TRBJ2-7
ASSFGRGAYEQY
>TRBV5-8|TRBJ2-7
ASTPRDRAHEQY
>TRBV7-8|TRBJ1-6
ASSPGSYNSPLH
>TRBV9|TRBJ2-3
ASSVGLADTQY
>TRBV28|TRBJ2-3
ASSFTASGVLDTQY
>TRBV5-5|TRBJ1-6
ASSLALVTNSPLH
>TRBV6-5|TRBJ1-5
ASNPGQGNQPQH
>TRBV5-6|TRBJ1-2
ASSLVEAYGYT
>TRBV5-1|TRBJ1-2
ASSKTGSGGYT
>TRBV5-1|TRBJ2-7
ASSWTRLAGGYEQY
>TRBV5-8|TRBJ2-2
ARVTGPRANTGELF
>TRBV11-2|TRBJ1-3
ASRTLGNTIY
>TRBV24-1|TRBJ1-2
ATSDHTGGSNYGYT
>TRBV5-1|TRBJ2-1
ASRRLAGENEQF
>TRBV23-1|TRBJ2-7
ASSQSGSPGQGHYEQY
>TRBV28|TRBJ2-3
ASSFQGTDTQY
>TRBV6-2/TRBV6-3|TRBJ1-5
ASSYSPGHTRDQPQH
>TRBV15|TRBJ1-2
ATSRDRGVGGYT
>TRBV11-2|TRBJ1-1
ASSFFGLPPF
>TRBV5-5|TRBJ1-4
ASSFIPQGSNEKLF
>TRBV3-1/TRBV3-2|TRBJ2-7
ASSPPGLRLQY
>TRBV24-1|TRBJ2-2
ATSDLETSGRNTGELF
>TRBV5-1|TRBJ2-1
ASSLALAGGLDNEQF
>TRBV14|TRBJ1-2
ASSQAGTGGFGYT
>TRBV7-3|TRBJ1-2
ASSSQRTGGGYT